Following are 5 T cell receptor beta chains from one sample sequenced in a study of CD8+CD57+ T cells in acquired aplastic anemia. Before being chosen for sequencing, patients had shown CD8+CD57+ cell expansion by flow cytometry. The template used for profiling TCR beta VDJ and CDR3 was genomic DNA. TCRdb reprocessed the reads via MiXCR and lists one record per CDR3 protein. The sample consists of over 150,000 distinct CDR3 sequences, around half of them appearing once. Sequencing was done on a sample of sorted CD4+, CD8+, or CD8+CD57+ T cells (not recorded which) from PBMCs. These receptors were obtained from a human donor with aplastic anemia.

The chain joins TRBV6-2 or TRBV6-3 to TRBJ2-4; D is possibly TRBD1 (6 bases). Germline values: CDR1 MNHEY, CDR2 SVGEGT. V lost 2 bases to trimming and J lost 0 bases, with 8 bases between them. This CDR3 region has 15 residues. This chain's CDR3 is CASSYAGAAKNIQYF. The CDR3 coding sequence is TGTGCCAGCAGTTACGCAGGGGCAGCCAAAAACATTCAGTACTTC.

This clonotype was detected many times. The chain joins TRBV2 to TRBJ1-2; D is unclear. Germline values: CDR1 SNHLY, CDR2 FYNNEI. This CDR3 has 12 residues. Trimming stripped 6 bases from V and 10 bases from J, with 15 bases between. CDR3 coding DNA: TGTGCCAGCAGCGCCAGTAACTTGGACTACACCTTC. It specifies CASSASNLDYTF.

The J gene is TRBJ2-5, the V gene TRBV7-9, with D possibly matching TRBD2 (5 bases). CDR1 is SEHNR and CDR2 is FQNEAQ in the germline V gene (reference sequence). The CDR3 totals 13 residues. V was cut by 5 bases and J by 2 bases, with 9 bases left in between. The CDR3: CASSPDLQETQYF. The DNA for the CDR3 is TGTGCCAGCAGCCCGGACTTACAAGAGACCCAGTACTTC.

The sample holds many counts of this clonotype. The chain is built from TRBV2 and TRBJ2-1, with D possibly matching TRBD2 (5 bases). CDR1 and CDR2 (germline): SNHLY, FYNNEI. The CDR3 is 15 residues long. Trimming shortened V by 3 bases and J by 8 bases, and 17 bases separated the two germline ends. The CDR3, as DNA: TGTGCCAGCAGTGAGCGAAAAGCGGTGATAGATGAGCAGTTCTTC. It translates to CASSERKAVIDEQFF.

This clonotype has ten or more counts. The chain combines TRBV19 with TRBJ1-5; maybe TRBD1 (5 bases). The germline V gene has CDR1 LNHDA and CDR2 SQIVND (reference sequence). This CDR3 has 16 amino acids. V lost 0 bases to trimming and J lost 3 bases, with 12 bases between them. Written as DNA, the CDR3 is TGTGCCAGTAGTATAGATGTGCAGGGCGCCAATCAGCCCCAGCATTTT. Translation: CASSIDVQGANQPQHF.